This T cell receptor beta chain was captured in a study of shared clonotypes between healthy human individuals. Study at large: Three CD4 naive, three CD4 memory, two CD8 naive and one CD8 memory plate were used per donor. Broader study findings: Among donors, the sharing of clonotypes was expected to be influenced by sequencing depth. Shared clonotypes across all four donors exceeded non-shared ones in generation probability.

The data were produced by immunoSEQ multiplex PCR, yet TCRdb's version contains in-frame clones alone and is incomplete. The profile shows 1.6 million or so clones, around 95% of them singletons. The V and J ends lost 7 bases and 6 bases respectively, with 7 bases between them. CDR1 is MDHEN, CDR2 SYDVKM, per germline. CDR3 size: 10 residues. Remarks on this clone: The antigen is unknown.

The sequencing sample was made of naive CD4+ T cells sorted from blood. As for subset: CD45RA+ positively selected. This chain joins TRBV28 and TRBJ2-7, with a tentative D call TRBD2 (5 bases). The TCR originated in a man aged 25 to 45 in good health. CDR3 coding DNA: TGTGCCAGCATGGGAGTCGAGCAGTACTTC. Translated, it gives CASMGVEQYF.